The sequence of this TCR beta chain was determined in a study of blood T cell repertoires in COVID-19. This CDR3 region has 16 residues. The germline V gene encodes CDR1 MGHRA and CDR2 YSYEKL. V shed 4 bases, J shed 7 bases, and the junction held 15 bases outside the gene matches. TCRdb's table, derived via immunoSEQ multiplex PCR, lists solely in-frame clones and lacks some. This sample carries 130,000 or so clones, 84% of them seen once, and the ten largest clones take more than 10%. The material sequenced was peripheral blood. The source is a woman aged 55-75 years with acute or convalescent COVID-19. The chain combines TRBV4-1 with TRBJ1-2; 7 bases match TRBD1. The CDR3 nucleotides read TGCGCCAGCAGCCTGGGGACAGCAAAGGGTTCGGGTGGCTACACCTTC. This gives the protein CASSLGTAKGSGGYTF.